The entry that follows covers one T cell receptor beta chain sequence. This sample is drawn from a study of T cell changes during pregnancy in multiple sclerosis. Germline CDR1 SGHDT, CDR2 YYEEEE. The CDR3 consists of 12 residues. V gave up 5 bases and J gave up 4 bases, with 9 bases separating them. Assay used: immunoSEQ multiplex PCR; TCRdb lists only in-frame clones, some missing. The data contain around 36,000 clones, over 75% of them seen just once; the ten biggest clones take up under 10%. Material: CD8+ T cells from peripheral blood mononuclear cells, obtained before pregnancy. The sequence came from a female donor with multiple sclerosis, enrolled in a pregnancy study. The J gene is TRBJ2-5, the V gene TRBV5-6; maybe TRBD1 (5 bases). CDR3 residues: CASRVGRETQYF. The CDR3 region has the DNA TGTGCCAGCAGAGTGGGGCGAGAGACCCAGTACTTC.